One TCR beta chain is described in this entry. Germline lookup yields CDR1 LGHNA and CDR2 YSLEER. The V and J ends lost 3 bases and 7 bases, in that order; junction bases with no gene match: 5. The CDR3 extends over 14 amino acids. The table came from immunoSEQ multiplex PCR; TCRdb's copy has only in-frame clones and leaves some out. The sample contains approximately 64,000 clones, around 92% of which appear only once. The entry originates in a study of T cell changes during pregnancy in multiple sclerosis. The source was peripheral blood, collected in the first trimester of pregnancy. The J gene is TRBJ1-2, the V gene TRBV4-3, with TRBD1 matching over 10 bases. The clonotype comes from a female donor with multiple sclerosis, enrolled in a pregnancy study. The CDR3 nucleotides read TGCGCCAGCAGCCAGACAGGGGGCGTAGGTGGCTACACCTTC. It translates to CASSQTGGVGGYTF.